Each of the 27 T cell receptor beta chains below was sequenced from the same sample in a study of cytomegalovirus exposure and HLA in healthy donors. The method was immunoSEQ multiplex PCR; TCRdb's version includes in-frame clones alone and lacks a portion of them. Here the sample spans roughly 120,000 clones, about nine tenths being singletons. Material: PBMCs. The receptors were gathered from a man aged 25-45 years in good health and CMV-seronegative.

The V and J genes are TRBV14 and TRBJ1-2; the D is unclear. Germline values: CDR1 SGHDN, CDR2 FVKESK. This CDR3 has 13 residues. V lost 1 base and J 4 bases, leaving 7 bases between the germline ends. DNA of the CDR3: TGTGCCAGCAGCCAAGGGAGGGCCTATGGCTACACCTTC. This encodes CASSQGRAYGYTF.

The rearrangement uses TRBV6-1 and TRBJ2-5, with a weak D call TRBD1 (6 bases). V was trimmed by 3 bases and J by 7 bases, leaving 12 bases between them. Germline V gene lookup returns CDR1 MNHNS and CDR2 SASEGT. There are 13 residues in the CDR3. DNA of the CDR3: TGTGCCAGCAGTGACAGGGGCCCAGGGACCCAGTACTTC. Its protein is CASSDRGPGTQYF.

V gene TRBV27 combines with J gene TRBJ1-6; D remains ambiguous. With 3 bases removed from V and 0 bases from J, the gap between germline ends came to 6 bases. Looked up from germline, CDR1 is MNHEY and CDR2 is SMNVEV (reference sequence). This CDR3 is built from 15 residues. CDR3: CASSFRSSYNSPLHF. The DNA of the CDR3 is TGTGCCAGCAGTTTTAGGAGCTCCTATAATTCACCCCTCCACTTT.

V usage is TRBV2 and J usage is TRBJ1-2, with TRBD1 matching over 11 bases. The V segment lost 7 bases and the J segment 7 bases; nucleotides outside the gene matches: 14. Germline lookup yields CDR1 SNHLY and CDR2 FYNNEI. There are 16 residues in the CDR3. CDR3 DNA: TGTGCCAGCAATTTACTTGGACAGGGGGCTGGTGGTGGCTACACCTTC. This sequence encodes CASNLLGQGAGGGYTF.

Concerning this clone itself: A much larger clone lies one base from this, so it may be a read error. The V and J genes are TRBV5-6 and TRBJ1-1; D remains unclear. V dropped 0 bases and J dropped 1 base, with 7 bases sitting between them. This CDR3 spans 14 amino acids. Germline CDR1 is SGHDT and CDR2 is YYEEEE. The CDR3 is CASSLGAGNTEAFF. The CDR3, as DNA: TGTGCCAGCAGCTTGGGGGCAGGGAACACTGAAGCTTTCTTT.

This clone was found once. The chain combines TRBV5-1 with TRBJ2-4; the D gene is possibly TRBD1 (6 bases). Trimming cost V 2 bases and J 9 bases, with 15 bases left between them. CDR1 and CDR2 (germline): SGHRS, YFSETQ. CDR3 length equals 14 residues. CDR3: CASSLSQGKGIQYF. The DNA of the CDR3 is TGCGCCAGCAGCTTATCGCAGGGGAAGGGCATTCAGTACTTC.

This rearrangement joins TRBV2 to TRBJ1-4; possible D gene TRBD1, 5 bases. Germline V gene data show CDR1 as SNHLY and CDR2 as FYNNEI. The germline V and J ends were trimmed by 4 bases and 13 bases, with 34 bases remaining between them. There are 19 residues in the CDR3. Here the CDR3 DNA reads TGTGCCAGCAGTGTAAGGACCGGGAGACTAGGGGAAAGGACTGCCAGACTGTTTTTT. Translated, it gives CASSVRTGRLGERTARLFF. The full variable domain, its missing parts supplied by reference TRBV2 and TRBJ1-4, is EPEVTQTPSHQVTQMGQEVILRCVPISNHLYFYWYRQILGQKVEFLVSFYNNEISEKSEIFDDQFSVERPDGSNFTLKIRSTKLEDSAMYFCASSVRTGRLGERTARLFFGSGTQLSVL.

The chain carries TRBV28 and TRBJ1-2, with D possibly being TRBD1 (5 bases). The CDR3 contains 14 residues. CDR1 MDHEN and CDR2 SYDVKM come from the germline V gene. V lost 6 bases to trimming and J lost 1 base, with 12 bases between them. CDR3 nucleotide sequence: TGTGCCAGCAGAGTGACAGAAATTAACTATGGCTACACCTTC. Residues: CASRVTEINYGYTF.

V gene TRBV9 combines with J gene TRBJ1-4, with D hard to call. The V gene's germline CDR1 is SGDLS and CDR2 YYNGEE. Trimming took 3 bases from V and 8 from J, leaving 14 bases between them. The CDR3 covers 14 residues. The CDR3 DNA follows: TGTGCCAGCAGCGGAGGGAGCTCGAACGAAAAACTGTTTTTT. This codes for CASSGGSSNEKLFF. The full variable domain, rest sourced from reference TRBV9 and TRBJ1-4, is DSGVTQTPKHLITATGQRVTLRCSPRSGDLSVYWYQQSLDQGLQFLIQYYNGEERAKGNILERFSAQQFPDLHSELNLSSLELGDSALYFCASSGGSSNEKLFFGSGTQLSVL.

V is TRBV4-1 and J is TRBJ1-2; 7 bases are shared with TRBD1. The CDR3 spans 13 residues. Germline V gene data show CDR1 as MGHRA and CDR2 as YSYEKL. The V gene end was trimmed by 3 bases and the J gene end by 10 bases; junction bases not matched to a gene: 8. The CDR3 DNA reads TGCGCCAGCAGCCACTACGGACAGGCTGACTACACCTTC. Translated: CASSHYGQADYTF.

This clone was observed once. The V and J genes are TRBV28 and TRBJ2-7; D is undetermined. CDR1 and CDR2 from the germline V gene are MDHEN and SYDVKM. V shed 3 bases and J shed 4 bases, with 7 bases lying between them. CDR3 length: 12 residues. CDR3 DNA sequence: TGTGCCAGCAGTTTGCGACATTACGAGCAGTACTTC. It codes for CASSLRHYEQYF.

The rearrangement uses TRBV13 and TRBJ1-2; the match to TRBD1 covers 10 bases. CDR3 length equals 16 residues. Germline lookup yields CDR1 PRHDT and CDR2 FYEKMQ (reference sequence). J was trimmed by 4 bases and V by 6 bases; bases with no gene match: 11. In DNA, the CDR3 is TGTGCCAGCAGTTCGGAGGGACAGGGGTTATTCTATGGCTACACCTTC. Translating gives CASSSEGQGLFYGYTF.

This clone was found once. The chain is built from TRBV7-6 and TRBJ2-2, with TRBD1 matching over 8 bases. The V segment lost 5 bases and the J segment 5 bases; nucleotides outside the gene matches: 7. Germline-derived CDR1 and CDR2 are SGHVS and FNYEAQ. The CDR3 is 15 residues long. CDR3 sequence (DNA): TGTGCCAGCAGCCATCAGACAGGGGTGACCGGGGAGCTGTTTTTT. It translates to CASSHQTGVTGELFF.

The V and J genes are TRBV6-7 and TRBJ1-1; 8 bases align to TRBD1. TRBV6-7 is sorted into the ORF group, with uncertain function. The CDR3 has 16 amino acids. Trimming cost V 7 bases and J 1 base; bases outside gene matches: 11. The CDR3 loop reads CASITGQGRENTEAFF. The CDR3 DNA is TGTGCCAGCATTACAGGACAGGGCCGAGAGAACACTGAAGCTTTCTTT.

V is TRBV6-4 and J is TRBJ2-1, with TRBD2 matching 10 bases. Germline lookup yields CDR1 MRHNA and CDR2 SNTAGT. Trimming at V came to 3 bases and at J to 8 bases, leaving 7 bases not matched to a gene. CDR3 length: 15 amino acids. The CDR3, as DNA: TGTGCCAGCAGTGAGGGTAGCGGGGGGAACGATGAGCAGTTCTTC. This translates into CASSEGSGGNDEQFF.

This sequence joins TRBV7-9 and TRBJ2-2, with 7 bases matching TRBD2. After removal of 3 bases from V and 5 bases from J, the junction contained 6 bases not matched to a gene. The CDR3 loop spans 15 amino acids. In germline, CDR1 is SEHNR, CDR2 FQNEAQ (reference sequence). Written as DNA, the CDR3 is TGTGCCAGCAGCTTCTGGGGGGGTCCAACCGGGGAGCTGTTTTTT. Protein: CASSFWGGPTGELFF.

The chain links TRBV7-2 to TRBJ2-2, with D possibly being TRBD1 (6 bases). The CDR3 sequence is 15 residues long. V was shortened by 5 bases and J by 2 bases, with 12 bases between the two germline ends. Germline loops: CDR1 SGHTA, CDR2 FQGNSA. CDR3 amino acids: CASSLRQANTGELFF. CDR3 DNA sequence: TGTGCCAGCAGCCTCCGACAGGCCAACACCGGGGAGCTGTTTTTT.

The chain recombines TRBV28 with TRBJ1-1; 10 bases agree with TRBD1. The germline V gene has CDR1 MDHEN and CDR2 SYDVKM. The CDR3 covers 15 residues. Trimming cost V 4 bases and J 4 bases; bases outside gene matches: 6. CDR3 residues: CASSSPTGGVTEAFF. CDR3 bases: TGTGCCAGCAGTTCTCCGACAGGGGGCGTCACTGAAGCTTTCTTT.

V usage is TRBV6-1 and J usage is TRBJ1-2; a weak D match, TRBD1 (6 bases). Germline CDR1 reads MNHNS; CDR2 reads SASEGT. Trimming took off 2 bases at V and 6 bases at J, with 22 bases between the two ends. The CDR3 has 17 residues. The CDR3 loop is CASSEPLWPTGKDGYTF. The CDR3 DNA sequence: TGTGCCAGCAGTGAACCCCTGTGGCCTACAGGGAAGGATGGCTACACCTTC.

V gene TRBV28 combines with J gene TRBJ1-6, with D possibly being TRBD1 (6 bases). Trimming stripped 10 bases from V and 8 bases from J, with 18 bases between. This CDR3 has 14 residues. The V gene's germline CDR1 is MDHEN and CDR2 SYDVKM. This chain's CDR3 is CATLQGSKDSPLHF. The CDR3 bases are TGTGCCACTTTACAGGGTTCTAAGGATTCACCCCTCCACTTT.

The V and J genes are TRBV7-2 and TRBJ1-1, with D tentatively TRBD1 (6 bases). The germline V gene encodes CDR1 SGHTA and CDR2 FQGNSA. The CDR3 contains 13 residues. Trimming removed 7 bases from V and 3 bases from J, with 12 bases in between. CDR3 protein: CASKQQGDTEAFF. CDR3 coding DNA: TGTGCCAGCAAACAACAGGGAGACACTGAAGCTTTCTTT. Based on the CDR3 plus reference TRBV7-2 and TRBJ1-1, the full variable domain is GAGVSQSPSNKVTEKGKDVELRCDPISGHTALYWYRQSLGQGLEFLIYFQGNSAPDKSGLPSDRFSAERTGGSVSTLTIQRTQQEDSAVYLCASKQQGDTEAFFGQGTRLTVV.

This clone was seen a handful of times. The rearrangement uses TRBV9 and TRBJ2-7, with 10 nucleotides matching TRBD1. The CDR3 consists of 16 residues. Germline-derived CDR1 and CDR2 are SGDLS and YYNGEE. J lost 6 bases, V lost 2 bases, and 11 bases had no gene match. As DNA, the CDR3 is TGTGCCAGCAGCGTGGGACAGGGGTTGGTTGGGCTCGAGCAGTACTTC. It encodes CASSVGQGLVGLEQYF. The entire variable domain, with the rest obtained from reference TRBV9 and TRBJ2-7, is as follows: DSGVTQTPKHLITATGQRVTLRCSPRSGDLSVYWYQQSLDQGLQFLIQYYNGEERAKGNILERFSAQQFPDLHSELNLSSLELGDSALYFCASSVGQGLVGLEQYFGPGTRLTVT.

The chain carries TRBV4-1 and TRBJ2-3; TRBD2 might be the D (6 bases). Germline CDR1 and CDR2: MGHRA and YSYEKL. V was shortened by 8 bases and J by 0 bases, with 12 bases between the two germline ends. The CDR3 runs to 14 residues. The CDR3 coding sequence is TGCGCCAGCGGGGACTGGCCTAGCACAGATACGCAGTATTTT. Translating gives CASGDWPSTDTQYF.

The rearrangement uses TRBV9 and TRBJ1-1; no clear D. Deletions cut 0 bases from V and 4 bases from J, with 7 bases between. Germline V gives CDR1 SGDLS, CDR2 YYNGEE. This CDR3 is 13 amino acids long. CDR3 nucleotide sequence: TGTGCCAGCAGCGTAGATCACGGCACTGAAGCTTTCTTT. This encodes CASSVDHGTEAFF.

The rearrangement uses TRBV6-1 and TRBJ1-2, with TRBD1 matching 7 bases. The germline V gene has CDR1 MNHNS and CDR2 SASEGT. CDR3 length equals 15 residues. V lost 6 bases to trimming and J lost 4 bases; unmatched junction nucleotides: 11. The DNA of the CDR3 is TGTGCCAGCAGACCAGGGGTTCGGGACAGCTATGGCTACACCTTC. Amino acids: CASRPGVRDSYGYTF.

The CDR3 DNA sequence: TGTGCCAGCCAGAAGGGACAGATTTATACCGGGGAGCTGTTTTTT. It encodes CASQKGQIYTGELFF. The genes are TRBV19 and TRBJ2-2; the match to TRBD1 covers 7 bases. Germline values: CDR1 LNHDA, CDR2 SQIVND (reference sequence). The J segment lost 5 bases and the V segment lost 9 bases, leaving 12 bases of the junction unmatched. CDR3 length equals 15 residues.

This chain links TRBV7-2 with TRBJ2-1; D perhaps matches TRBD2 (6 bases). The ends were cut back, 5 bases at V and 0 bases at J, with 14 bases in the middle. The CDR3 is 16 residues long. In germline, CDR1 is SGHTA, CDR2 FQGNSA. CDR3 bases: TGTGCCAGCAGCGAAAACGGGGGAAGCTCCTACAATGAGCAGTTCTTC. This codes for CASSENGGSSYNEQFF.